These 18 T cell receptor beta chains were all obtained from the same sample, sequenced in a study of cytomegalovirus exposure and HLA in healthy donors. PCR used 60 Vbeta primers and 13 Jbeta primers. Produced via immunoSEQ multiplex PCR; TCRdb's table is partial and in-frame only. The sample contains fewer than 200,000 clones, roughly 90% of which appear only once. The sequenced sample was PBMCs. The receptors originated from a boy younger than 10 in good health and CMV-seronegative.

This clone was seen more than once but under ten times. The DNA of the CDR3 is TGTGCCAGCAGAGTACAGGGGCAAATCTACGAGCAGTACTTC. It specifies CASRVQGQIYEQYF. The chain carries TRBV5-4 and TRBJ2-7; 7 bases line up with TRBD1. The germline CDR1 and CDR2 sequences are SGHNT and YYREEE (reference sequence). CDR3 length: 14 amino acids. V shed 5 bases, J shed 3 bases, and the junction held 8 bases outside the gene matches. The variable domain in full, completed from reference TRBV5-4 and TRBJ2-7, reads ETGVTQSPTHLIKTRGQQVTLRCSSQSGHNTVSWYQQALGQGPQFIFQYYREEENGRGNFPPRFSGLQFPNYSSELNVNALELDDSALYLCASRVQGQIYEQYFGPGTRLTVT.

The genes are TRBV5-4 and TRBJ2-3, with a tentative D call TRBD2 (6 bases). Germline V lookup: CDR1 SGHNT, CDR2 YYREEE (reference sequence). The length of the CDR3 is 15 residues. V lost 4 bases and J 2 bases, leaving 14 bases between the germline ends. The DNA for the CDR3 is TGTGCCAGCAGCCTCGGGACTTCTCACACAGATACGCAGTATTTT. This sequence encodes CASSLGTSHTDTQYF.

J is TRBJ2-5 and V is TRBV30; 7 bases are shared with TRBD2. The tail of the sequence fits TRBJ2-7 better, so the J call may be wrong. Germline V lookup: CDR1 GTSNPN, CDR2 SVGIG (reference sequence). The CDR3 runs 14 residues. The CDR3 is CAWSSGAGAYEQYF. Written as DNA, the CDR3 is TGTGCCTGGAGTAGCGGGGCGGGAGCCTACGAGCAGTACTTC.

This clone was recorded once. The chain has TRBV19 and TRBJ2-5; no clear D gene. The V end lost 3 bases, the J end lost 4 bases, and 9 bases lay between the germline ends. CDR3 length: 13 amino acids. CDR1 is LNHDA and CDR2 is SQIVND in the germline V gene (reference sequence). CDR3 DNA sequence: TGTGCCAGTAGTATCCGGGTCAGAGAGACCCAGTACTTC. It encodes CASSIRVRETQYF. The full variable domain, rest sourced from reference TRBV19 and TRBJ2-5, is DGGITQSPKYLFRKEGQNVTLSCEQNLNHDAMYWYRQDPGQGLRLIYYSQIVNDFQKGDIAEGYSVSREKKESFPLTVTSAQKNPTAFYLCASSIRVRETQYFGPGTRLLVL.

The chain couples TRBV4-1 to TRBJ2-7; tentatively, D is TRBD1 (6 bases). The CDR3 spans 14 residues. CDR1 and CDR2 (germline): MGHRA, YSYEKL. Trimming removed 0 bases from V and 7 bases from J, with 13 bases in between. The CDR3 loop reads CASSQERDIREQYF. CDR3 in DNA: TGCGCCAGCAGCCAAGAAAGGGACATACGGGAGCAGTACTTC.

The chain couples TRBV9 to TRBJ1-3, with unresolved D. The CDR3 has 14 residues. Germline CDR1 reads SGDLS; CDR2 reads YYNGEE. The V and J ends lost 0 bases and 6 bases respectively, with 10 bases between them. DNA for the CDR3: TGTGCCAGCAGCGTAGACGGTACTGAAAACACCATATATTTT. This gives the protein CASSVDGTENTIYF.

This clone was recorded a few times. The gene calls are TRBV28 and TRBJ2-7; 11 bases are a match to TRBD2. CDR1 MDHEN and CDR2 SYDVKM come from the germline V gene. V shed 8 bases and J 7 bases; nucleotides not matched to a gene: 16. The CDR3 is made up of 16 amino acids. The CDR3: CASLPYTLAGDREQYF. CDR3 DNA sequence: TGTGCCAGCCTACCGTATACACTAGCGGGAGACAGGGAGCAGTACTTC. The variable domain in full, completed from reference TRBV28 and TRBJ2-7, reads DVKVTQSSRYLVKRTGEKVFLECVQDMDHENMFWYRQDPGLGLRLIYFSYDVKMKEKGDIPEGYSVSREKKERFSLILESASTNQTSMYLCASLPYTLAGDREQYFGPGTRLTVT.

The V gene is TRBV18, the J gene TRBJ1-2, with 8 bases identical to TRBD1. The CDR3 runs 17 residues. The V gene's germline CDR1 is KGHSH and CDR2 LQKENI. V dropped 3 bases and J dropped 6; count of bases not matched to a gene: 15. CDR3 DNA sequence: TGTGCCAGCTCACCCCTGGACAGGGTCAATCAAGGAAATGGCTACACCTTC. Protein product: CASSPLDRVNQGNGYTF.

The rearrangement joins TRBV2 to TRBJ2-1, with D possibly being TRBD2 (6 bases). The CDR3 consists of 13 residues. The germline CDR1 and CDR2 sequences are SNHLY and FYNNEI. Trimming took off 6 bases at V and 7 bases at J, with 13 bases between the two ends. The DNA of the CDR3 is TGTGCCAGCAGCCCCGGACTACAGAATGAGCAGTTCTTC. Amino acid sequence: CASSPGLQNEQFF.

The CDR3, as DNA: TGTGCCAGCAGCTTGTCTGAGACAGTCCCGGTGGGGGAGCTGTTTTTT. It specifies CASSLSETVPVGELFF. This chain connects TRBV5-4 to TRBJ2-2; possibly TRBD1 for D (5 bases). The V gene lost 1 base and the J gene lost 8 bases, with 18 bases spanning the gap. The CDR3 is 16 amino acids. Per the germline V gene, CDR1 is SGHNT and CDR2 is YYREEE (reference sequence).

The rearrangement joins TRBV27 to TRBJ2-3; 9 nucleotides match TRBD1. The CDR3 loop spans 15 amino acids. With 6 bases clipped from V and 9 bases from J, the junction kept 13 bases outside the gene matches. Looked up from germline, CDR1 is MNHEY and CDR2 is SMNVEV (reference sequence). The CDR3 bases are TGTGCCAGCAGCCCCAAAGCAAGACAGGGGGACACGCAGTATTTT. Translation: CASSPKARQGDTQYF.

This chain links TRBV30 with TRBJ1-2; no clear D. Trimming took off 5 bases at V and 1 base at J, with 14 bases between the two ends. This CDR3 spans 14 amino acids. Germline CDR1 is GTSNPN and CDR2 is SVGIG (reference sequence). The CDR3 is CAWFRGENNYGYTF. DNA for the CDR3: TGTGCCTGGTTTCGCGGGGAGAATAACTATGGCTACACCTTC. The variable domain in full, completed from reference TRBV30 and TRBJ1-2, reads SQTIHQWPATLVQPVGSPLSLECTVEGTSNPNLYWYRQAAGRGLQLLFYSVGIGQISSEVPQNLSASRPQDRQFILSSKKLLLSDSGFYLCAWFRGENNYGYTFGSGTRLTVV.

The V and J genes are TRBV30 and TRBJ2-1, with 8 bases identical to TRBD1. Germline assignment: CDR1 GTSNPN and CDR2 SVGIG (reference sequence). V shed 8 bases, J shed 6 bases, and the junction held 9 bases outside the gene matches. The CDR3 consists of 13 residues. The CDR3 region has the DNA TGTGCCCGAGACAGGGGTCTTCCCAATGAGCAGTTCTTC. It codes for CARDRGLPNEQFF.

J is TRBJ1-1 and V is TRBV7-6; TRBD1 agrees at 9 bases. The V gene end was trimmed by 5 bases and the J gene end by 5 bases; junction bases not matched to a gene: 9. Germline CDR1 is SGHVS and CDR2 is FNYEAQ. The CDR3 loop spans 15 amino acids. CDR3 loop: CASSVEQGAGTEAFF. Here the CDR3 DNA reads TGTGCCAGCAGCGTTGAACAGGGGGCTGGAACTGAAGCTTTCTTT. Together with reference TRBV7-6 and TRBJ1-1, the CDR3 gives the full variable domain: GAGVSQSPRYKVTKRGQDVALRCDPISGHVSLYWYRQALGQGPEFLTYFNYEAQQDKSGLPNDRFSAERPEGSISTLTIQRTEQRDSAMYRCASSVEQGAGTEAFFGQGTRLTVV.

The rearrangement uses TRBV30 and TRBJ1-1; possible D gene TRBD1, 6 bases. Trimming left V 2 bases short and J 2 bases short, with 9 bases between. This CDR3 spans 13 amino acids. CDR1 GTSNPN and CDR2 SVGIG come from the germline V gene (reference sequence). The CDR3 here is CAWSRGINTEAFF. The CDR3 nucleotides read TGTGCCTGGAGTAGGGGGATCAACACTGAAGCTTTCTTT.

This clone was found a few times. J is TRBJ2-3 and V is TRBV27; D may be TRBD1 (5 bases). CDR3 length: 16 amino acids. Germline loops: CDR1 MNHEY, CDR2 SMNVEV (reference sequence). Trimming took 2 bases from V and 1 from J, leaving 13 bases between them. In DNA, the CDR3 is TGTGCCAGCAGTTTAAACAGGCCCTCGGGCACAGATACGCAGTATTTT. Translation gives CASSLNRPSGTDTQYF.

The chain is built from TRBV6-1 and TRBJ2-1; 8 bases are shared with TRBD1. This CDR3 spans 15 amino acids. V was pared by 1 base and J by 6 bases, with 5 bases of the junction left unmatched. Germline assignment: CDR1 MNHNS and CDR2 SASEGT. The CDR3 sequence: CASSEEAGGINEQFF. CDR3 nucleotide sequence: TGTGCCAGCAGTGAAGAGGCAGGGGGCATCAATGAGCAGTTCTTC.

The V call is TRBV2, the J call TRBJ2-5; tentatively, D is TRBD2 (6 bases). The V gene's germline CDR1 is SNHLY and CDR2 FYNNEI. V lost 5 bases to trimming and J lost 5 bases, with 9 bases between them. The CDR3 contains 12 residues. The CDR3 region is CASSRLAETQYF. As DNA, the CDR3 is TGTGCCAGCAGTCGGCTAGCGGAGACCCAGTACTTC.